A single sample is the source of the 17 T cell receptor beta chains below, sequenced in a study of CD8+CD57+ T cells in acquired aplastic anemia. Profiling that covered TCR beta VDJ and CDR3 relied on genomic DNA as its template. TCRdb re-derived calls from the reads in MiXCR, one entry per CDR3 protein. Of about 420,000 distinct CDR3 sequences listed, roughly 64% are singletons. The sample comprised sorted CD4+, CD8+, or CD8+CD57+ T cells (not recorded which) from PBMCs. These receptor sequences come from a human donor in good health, serving as a control.

The J gene is TRBJ2-5, the V gene TRBV4-2; 9 nucleotides line up with TRBD1. CDR1 is LGHNA and CDR2 is YNFKEQ in the germline V gene. V shed 4 bases and J 3 bases; nucleotides not matched to a gene: 9. The CDR3 consists of 16 residues. CDR3 coding DNA: TGTGCCAGCAGCCCTCGGGACAGGGTGGGGAAAGAGACCCAGTACTTC. This translates into CASSPRDRVGKETQYF.

Here the CDR3 reads CSARFFGGQYF. DNA of the CDR3: TGCAGTGCTAGATTCTTCGGGGGACAATATTTT. The genes are TRBV20-1 and TRBJ2-3; the D gene could be TRBD1 or TRBD2 (6 bases each). CDR1 and CDR2 (germline): DFQATT, SNEGSKA (reference sequence). V lost 2 bases to trimming and J lost 15 bases, with 15 bases between them. The CDR3 consists of 11 residues.

The chain recombines TRBV20-1 with TRBJ1-2, with unresolved D. Germline V gene lookup returns CDR1 DFQATT and CDR2 SNEGSKA (reference sequence). V lost 3 bases, J lost 5 bases, and 16 bases lay in between. The CDR3 length is 14 residues. CDR3 sequence (DNA): TGCAGTGCTAGGTTCAGCCCCAGCATTTATGGCTACACCTTC. Translation: CSARFSPSIYGYTF.

The chain is built from TRBV10-2 and TRBJ2-1, with D unclear. The CDR3 extends over 14 amino acids. CDR1 and CDR2 (germline): WSHSY, SAAADI. V was pared by 0 bases and J by 4 bases, with 7 bases between. The CDR3 protein is CASSESRDYNEQFF. The CDR3 coding sequence is TGCGCCAGCAGTGAGTCGCGCGATTACAATGAGCAGTTCTTC.

This clonotype showed up just a few times. A much larger clonotype is one base distant, so this may be a read error. The chain couples TRBV6-2 or TRBV6-3 to TRBJ2-5, with 8 bases aligning to TRBD1. V dropped 4 bases and J dropped 5; count of bases not matched to a gene: 9. In germline, CDR1 is MNHEY, CDR2 SVGEGT. The CDR3 extends over 15 amino acids. The CDR3 reads CASSCTRTGRETQYF. The CDR3 region has the DNA TGTGCCAGCAGTTGCACCAGGACAGGGAGGGAGACCCAGTACTTC.

This clonotype was observed at least ten times. This chain connects TRBV2 to TRBJ2-7; 8 nucleotides line up with TRBD2. Germline V gene sequence: CDR1 SNHLY, CDR2 FYNNEI. The CDR3 has 14 amino acids. With 4 bases clipped from V and 4 bases from J, the junction kept 6 bases outside the gene matches. The CDR3 reads CASSVRGGFYEQYF. The CDR3 coding sequence is TGTGCCAGCAGTGTTCGGGGGGGCTTTTACGAGCAGTACTTC.

On this clonotype itself: A junction end diverges from the germline sequence, so it may reflect a read error. DNA of the CDR3: TGTGCCAGCAGCCCTACGGGAAACTATGGCTGCACCTTC. It specifies CASSPTGNYGCTF. The chain couples TRBV7-2 to TRBJ1-2; no clear D. Germline CDR1 and CDR2: SGHTA and FQGNSA. The CDR3 has 13 residues.

The chain couples TRBV12-5 to TRBJ1-4; unclear D gene. Germline V CDR1 and CDR2: LGHNT, FRNRAP. The CDR3 runs to 14 residues. The CDR3 DNA follows: TGTGCCAGCAGCGTAGATGGAACTAATGAAAAACTGTTTTTT. Translation: CASSVDGTNEKLFF. The full variable domain, with the rest looked up from reference TRBV12-5 and TRBJ1-4, is DARVTQTPRHKVTEMGQEVTMRCQPILGHNTVFWYRQTMMQGLELLAYFRNRAPLDDSGMPKDRFSAEMPDATLATLKIQPSEPRDSAVYFCASSVDGTNEKLFFGSGTQLSVL.

The chain couples TRBV20-1 to TRBJ2-1; TRBD2 matches at 8 bases. The length of the CDR3 is 13 residues. CDR1 DFQATT and CDR2 SNEGSKA come from the germline V gene (reference sequence). Losses at the gene ends were 3 bases for V and 10 bases for J; bases not matched to a gene: 8. The CDR3 sequence is CSARLWAGGEQFF. The CDR3 bases are TGCAGTGCTAGGCTATGGGCGGGGGGCGAGCAGTTCTTC.

In DNA, the CDR3 is TGTGCCAGCAGCTACACAGGGCCTGGCTACGAGCAGTACTTC. It encodes CASSYTGPGYEQYF. This sequence joins TRBV7-2 and TRBJ2-7; D possibly corresponds to TRBD1 (6 bases). Per the germline V gene, CDR1 is SGHTA and CDR2 is FQGNSA. The CDR3 has 14 residues. The V gene lost 4 bases and the J gene lost 3 bases, with 13 bases spanning the gap.

Comments on this clonotype: One junction end does not reproduce the germline sequence, and a read error may be involved. The chain links TRBV7-2 to TRBJ1-6; a possible D gene is TRBD1 (5 bases). Germline CDR1 SGHTA, CDR2 FQGNSA. This CDR3 is built from 14 residues. CDR3 sequence (DNA): TGTGCCAGCAGCTTAAGCCCGGGGACTTACGCGGGAGACTTT. Protein: CASSLSPGTYAGDF.

The rearrangement links TRBV12-3 or TRBV12-4 to TRBJ1-5, with unresolved D. CDR3 length equals 14 residues. V was cut by 6 bases and J by 3 bases, with 12 bases left in between. The CDR3 DNA reads TGTGCCAGCAGCTTCGGGTTCCCCAATCAGCCCCAGCATTTT. This sequence encodes CASSFGFPNQPQHF.

The chain is built from TRBV7-2 and TRBJ1-2, with D possibly matching TRBD1 (5 bases). CDR3 length: 15 residues. From germline, CDR1 is SGHTA and CDR2 FQGNSA. V was trimmed by 5 bases and J by 14 bases, leaving 27 bases between them. The CDR3 bases are TGTGCCAGCAGCGGACTCCTGGCAGGGCACACTGGCGCTACCTTC. Translated: CASSGLLAGHTGATF. The full variable domain, its missing parts supplied by reference TRBV7-2 and TRBJ1-2, is GAGVSQSPSNKVTEKGKDVELRCDPISGHTALYWYRQSLGQGLEFLIYFQGNSAPDKSGLPSDRFSAERTGGSVSTLTIQRTQQEDSAVYLCASSGLLAGHTGATFGSGTRLTVV.

As regards this clonotype: The CDR3 carries no conserved terminal phenylalanine or tryptophan, so it likely arises from a read error. It is unclear where the CDR3 begins or ends on the DNA, so no DNA is shown, and the CDR3 is as TCRdb lists it. The genes are TRBV24-1 and TRBJ1-2; the table's TRBD1 call for D was not verified on the DNA. A total of 14 residues make up the CDR3, ends included. CDR1 is KGHDR, CDR2 SFDVKD, per germline. The CDR3: CASSEPDGGRPYIL.

Remarks on this clonotype: Because it lacks the conserved phenylalanine or tryptophan at the end, this CDR3 is likely a read error. Because the CDR3's place on the DNA is in doubt, the DNA is left out and the CDR3 is given as listed by TCRdb. The V call is TRBV7-2, the J call TRBJ2-7; no DNA check was done on the table's D call, TRBD1. From its first to its last residue, the CDR3 has 13 amino acids. Germline V gene lookup returns CDR1 SGHTA and CDR2 FQGNSA. CDR3 loop: CASSSGQGTKKYG.

In this sample, this clonotype turned up once. This rearrangement joins TRBV19 to TRBJ1-5, with TRBD1 identical over 7 bases. This CDR3 is built from 18 residues. V dropped 5 bases and J dropped 14; count of bases not matched to a gene: 27. Germline loops: CDR1 LNHDA, CDR2 SQIVND (reference sequence). CDR3 sequence (DNA): TGTGCCAGTAGTCTGGGAGGGGGCCGCATTTATTTCAATCAGCGCAAGCATTTT. Amino acid sequence: CASSLGGGRIYFNQRKHF.

This chain links TRBV29-1 with TRBJ2-7; D may correspond to TRBD1 or TRBD2 (6 bases each). The V and J ends lost 6 bases and 5 bases respectively, with 17 bases between them. The CDR3 is 13 residues long. Germline V lookup: CDR1 SQVTM, CDR2 ANQGSEA. The CDR3 DNA follows: TGCAGCGTAGGGGGGACAAGCCCCGACGAGCAGTACTTC. This gives the protein CSVGGTSPDEQYF.